These T cell receptor beta chains were read from a single sample in a study of CD8 T cells in ankylosing spondylitis. TCRdb re-derived calls from the 5' RACE reads in MiXCR, one entry per CDR3 protein. Counted here are some 450,000 distinct CDR3 sequences, over 15% occurring once; the ten biggest clones make up approximately 0.97%. The sequenced material came from blood, either unsorted or a sorted T cell fraction (not recorded which). These receptors were obtained from a male donor with ankylosing spondylitis. The CDR3 runs from the conserved cysteine through the conserved F or W. Fields, in order: V gene, clone size, J gene, D gene, CDR3 DNA, CDR3 protein. A D gene is named only where the DNA matches it firmly. Clone size is stated in some rows and not others, as once, few, many or a class when expanded.

v_gene: TRBV20-1
abundance: NA
j_gene: TRBJ1-1
d_gene: NA
CDR3nt: TGCAGTGCTAGAGATCAGTCGTGGAGGGGGGAAGCTTTCTTT
CDR3aa: CSARDQSWRGEAFF

v_gene: TRBV14
abundance: NA
j_gene: TRBJ1-1
d_gene: NA
CDR3nt: TGTGCCAGCAGCGAGGGCGTTCGGGGGCGAACTGAAGCTTTCTTT
CDR3aa: CASSEGVRGRTEAFF

v_gene: TRBV6-2/TRBV6-3
abundance: NA
j_gene: TRBJ2-1
d_gene: NA
CDR3nt: TGTGCCAGCAGCCCCTTCCTCGACAGAAACTCCTACAATGAGCAGTTCTTC
CDR3aa: CASSPFLDRNSYNEQFF

v_gene: TRBV28
abundance: NA
j_gene: TRBJ2-7
d_gene: TRBD1
CDR3nt: TGTGCCAGCAGGGGAACCGGGACAGGGGGCTACGAGCAGTACTTC
CDR3aa: CASRGTGTGGYEQYF

v_gene: TRBV27
abundance: NA
j_gene: TRBJ2-2
d_gene: NA
CDR3nt: TGTGCCAGCAGTTACCAAGGGGGGGCGCGGACCGGGGAGCTGTTTTTT
CDR3aa: CASSYQGGARTGELFF

v_gene: TRBV3-1
abundance: NA
j_gene: TRBJ1-2
d_gene: NA
CDR3nt: TGTGCCAGCAGCAAGGGGGTGGGAGGCCGGAGCGGGGGCTATGGCTACACCTTC
CDR3aa: CASSKGVGGRSGGYGYTF

v_gene: TRBV5-1
abundance: many
j_gene: TRBJ2-3
d_gene: TRBD1
CDR3nt: TGCGCCAGCAGCTTGGCTGGAAGGGACAGGGGAGATACGCAGTATTTT
CDR3aa: CASSLAGRDRGDTQYF

v_gene: TRBV6-1
abundance: NA
j_gene: TRBJ1-2
d_gene: NA
CDR3nt: TGTGCCAGCACTCGAAAACAGGGTCTGTTTGGCTACACCTTC
CDR3aa: CASTRKQGLFGYTF

v_gene: TRBV14
abundance: NA
j_gene: TRBJ1-6
d_gene: NA
CDR3nt: TGTGCCAGCAGCCAGGGCAGCACCAATAATTCACCCCTCCACTTT
CDR3aa: CASSQGSTNNSPLHF

v_gene: TRBV6-1
abundance: NA
j_gene: TRBJ2-1
d_gene: NA
CDR3nt: TGTGCCAGCAGTGTTAAGAATTCCTACAATGAGCAGTTCTTC
CDR3aa: CASSVKNSYNEQFF

v_gene: TRBV18
abundance: few
j_gene: TRBJ2-5
d_gene: NA
CDR3nt: TGTGCCAGCTCCCCCGATCCGGTCTTAGCCCAAGAGACCCAGTACTTC
CDR3aa: CASSPDPVLAQETQYF

v_gene: TRBV14
abundance: few
j_gene: TRBJ2-2
d_gene: TRBD1
CDR3nt: TGTGCCAGCAGCCAAGATAAGGGGGCGGTGAACACCGGGGAGCTGTTTTTT
CDR3aa: CASSQDKGAVNTGELFF

v_gene: TRBV15
abundance: NA
j_gene: TRBJ2-7
d_gene: TRBD1
CDR3nt: TGTGCCACCAGCAGATCTTGGACCCAGGGGGCGGGCGAGCAGTACTTC
CDR3aa: CATSRSWTQGAGEQYF

v_gene: TRBV10-2
abundance: many
j_gene: TRBJ1-1
d_gene: TRBD1
CDR3nt: TGCGCCAGCAGTGCTACTACAGGGGCCACTGAAGCTTTCTTT
CDR3aa: CASSATTGATEAFF

v_gene: TRBV7-8
abundance: NA
j_gene: TRBJ2-1
d_gene: TRBD2
CDR3nt: TGTGCCAGCAGCTTAGTGCCCTTACTAGCGGGGGGTCCCAATGAGCAGTTCTTC
CDR3aa: CASSLVPLLAGGPNEQFF

v_gene: TRBV5-6
abundance: few
j_gene: TRBJ2-7
d_gene: NA
CDR3nt: TGTGCCAGCAGCTTGTTATTCACACGGGGTACTTACGAGCAGTACTTC
CDR3aa: CASSLLFTRGTYEQYF

v_gene: TRBV2
abundance: many
j_gene: TRBJ1-4
d_gene: TRBD1
CDR3nt: TGTGCCAGCAGTCCCGGGACAGGGAGAGAAAAACTGTTTTTT
CDR3aa: CASSPGTGREKLFF

v_gene: TRBV12-3/TRBV12-4
abundance: NA
j_gene: TRBJ2-3
d_gene: TRBD2
CDR3nt: TGTGCCAGCAGTTTCGAGCGGGGGGGCACAGATACGCAGTATTTT
CDR3aa: CASSFERGGTDTQYF

v_gene: TRBV5-1
abundance: NA
j_gene: TRBJ1-4
d_gene: NA
CDR3nt: TGCGCCAGCAGCCTGGACGGCCTTAATGAAAAACTGTTTTTT
CDR3aa: CASSLDGLNEKLFF

v_gene: TRBV6-2/TRBV6-3
abundance: few
j_gene: TRBJ2-6
d_gene: NA
CDR3nt: TGTGCCAGCCGAAAGATAACTGGGGCCAACGTCCTGACTTTC
CDR3aa: CASRKITGANVLTF

v_gene: TRBV12-3/TRBV12-4
abundance: NA
j_gene: TRBJ1-6
d_gene: NA
CDR3nt: TGTGCCAGCAGCGTCGCTAGCGGGAATTCACCCCTCCACTTT
CDR3aa: CASSVASGNSPLHF

v_gene: TRBV6-5
abundance: NA
j_gene: TRBJ2-3
d_gene: NA
CDR3nt: TGTGCCAGCAGTTACATGGGGAATACGCAGTATTTT
CDR3aa: CASSYMGNTQYF

v_gene: TRBV10-1
abundance: many
j_gene: TRBJ1-1
d_gene: NA
CDR3nt: TGCGCCAGCAGCCCCCAGGGGAGTACTGAAGCTTTCTTT
CDR3aa: CASSPQGSTEAFF

v_gene: TRBV5-5
abundance: NA
j_gene: TRBJ2-7
d_gene: TRBD2
CDR3nt: TGTGCCAGCAGCTTGGGGCTAGCGGAATCCTACGAGCAGTACTTC
CDR3aa: CASSLGLAESYEQYF

v_gene: TRBV7-8
abundance: NA
j_gene: TRBJ1-3
d_gene: NA
CDR3nt: TGTGCCAGCAGCTGGAGCTCTGGAAACACCATATATTTT
CDR3aa: CASSWSSGNTIYF

v_gene: TRBV11-3
abundance: NA
j_gene: TRBJ2-1
d_gene: TRBD1
CDR3nt: TGTGCCAGCAGCTTCAGGGGGAAGAGGTCCTACAATGAGCAGTTCTTC
CDR3aa: CASSFRGKRSYNEQFF

v_gene: TRBV15
abundance: NA
j_gene: TRBJ2-2
d_gene: NA
CDR3nt: TGTGCCACCAGCAGACTAAACAGGGTTACCGGGGAGCTGTTTTTT
CDR3aa: CATSRLNRVTGELFF

v_gene: TRBV7-2
abundance: few
j_gene: TRBJ2-1
d_gene: NA
CDR3nt: TGTGCCAGCACCTCCGTTCCGTTGTTGAATGAGCAGTTCTTC
CDR3aa: CASTSVPLLNEQFF

v_gene: TRBV30
abundance: few
j_gene: TRBJ2-5
d_gene: NA
CDR3nt: TGTGCCTGGAGTAAGGAGGGGGCTGTGGGAGAGACCCAGTACTTC
CDR3aa: CAWSKEGAVGETQYF

v_gene: TRBV20-1
abundance: few
j_gene: TRBJ1-5
d_gene: NA
CDR3nt: TGCAGTGCTAGAGTGGGACATTCAACACCGGGGGGCAATCAGCCCCAGCATTTT
CDR3aa: CSARVGHSTPGGNQPQHF

v_gene: TRBV20-1
abundance: many
j_gene: TRBJ1-1
d_gene: TRBD1
CDR3nt: TGCAGTGCTTTACAGGGGAGGACTGAAGCTTTCTTT
CDR3aa: CSALQGRTEAFF

v_gene: TRBV18
abundance: few
j_gene: TRBJ2-7
d_gene: NA
CDR3nt: TGTGCCAGCTCACAATTCAGGGAGCCCACCGAGTACGAGCAGTACTTC
CDR3aa: CASSQFREPTEYEQYF